Given below is one T cell receptor beta chain in context. This receptor's antigen is unknown. No qualities accompany the bases; no much larger clone lies one base away. The donors were healthy, HIV-negative adults with no recently reported acute infections or vaccinations. Every donor was a Caucasian adult living in Nashville, Tennessee, USA. In the unsorted samples, 70 million to 95 million PBMCs were counted, and genomic DNA was extracted using the QIAamp DNA Blood Mini kit. Blood was obtained by leukapheresis, after which PBMCs were separated by Ficoll-Histopaque density gradient centrifugation and cryopreserved in liquid nitrogen vapor phase. This sample stems from a study of shared clonotypes between healthy human individuals (dated by TCRdb to 2020 to 2021). Regarding the complete study: Two women and three men aged 18 to 49 years were included in the cohort. Blood TCR repertoires of a handful of healthy adults were deeply sequenced to estimate repertoire size and the extent of clonotype sharing between individuals. To increase sequencing depth and limit assay-specific biases, TCR repertoire library preparation and sequencing were carried out by different laboratories using diverse techniques. Leukapheresis yielded between about 0.8 and 9.5 billion PBMCs per donor.

The CDR3 runs 12 amino acids, cysteine and phenylalanine included. Only the CDR3 DNA stays, 36 bases, in frame from base 1. V is shortened by 5 bases, J by 0 bases, and the region joining them spans 4 bases. The germline V gene provides CDR1 SGHAT and CDR2 FQNNGV. TCR CDR3 regions were amplified from genomic DNA by multiplex PCR using the deep immunoSEQ assay. Genomic DNA extracted from each cell subset was distributed evenly over all wells of several immunoSEQ 96-well plates, and each plate served as one replicate. For unsorted PBMC, each replicate PCR was loaded with approximately 0.3 ug genomic DNA, equivalent to around 30,000 T cell genomes. Genomic DNA from unsorted PBMC was sequenced over ten immunoSEQ deep assay plates. Purified libraries were quantified with a Qubit 3.0 fluorometer, sized on a Bioanalyzer 2100, and re-quantified with the KAPA Library Quantification kit. Every immunoSEQ 96-well plate was sequenced on a dedicated single-read 150-cycle Illumina NextSeq 550 flow cell. The authors' analysis ran thus. The immunoSEQ output contained only junctional sequences without quality scores, so filtering could not match that applied to full-length reads. Sequences were annotated with PyIR, a Python wrapper for IgBLAST v1.9, using IMGT germline references to assign V/J genes and CDR3. Reads were filtered out if the reads had weak V/J assignments (E-value above 1e-6), no CDR3, stop codons, out-of-frame junctions, or ambiguous translated residues. V3J clonotypes were defined as sequences sharing the same inferred V gene, J gene, and CDR3 amino acid sequence. Percentage overlap between repertoires was computed as shared unique clonotypes divided by the size of the smaller repertoire. Repertoire richness was assessed with RTK rarefaction, the Chao1 estimator, and Recon v2.1 estimates of unobserved clonotypes. TCRdb stores this immuneACCESS table with in-frame sequences only. Part of the clones is absent; in the studies checked, under half of the shortfall reflects unresolved V genes, and no reason is known for the rest. The V and J calls and the clone size are those of that table, but D and trimming were determined from the DNA. Here the sample has about 480,000 clones; roughly 85% occur a single time. The ten largest clones take up approximately 13% of the sample.

On the study overall, not on this receptor specifically: Only blood was sampled, and tissue TCR repertoires likely differ from those in blood. Pairwise subsampling led to the expectation that sequencing depth would affect the degree of clonotype sharing among donors. Because the study included a small number of donors, the genetic and exposure-history diversity represented was limited.

This chain is built from TRBV11-2 and TRBJ1-1; a confident D gene designation cannot be given. Sequenced input: PBMCs. The receptor was derived from a woman between 40 and 55 years old in good health. Some clones in this sample may be carry-over from other donors' samples. For the CDR3, the sequence is CASSLLNTEAFF. In nucleotides, the sequence is TGTGCCAGCAGCCTTCTGAACACTGAAGCTTTCTTT.